This is a list of T cell receptor beta chains from one sample in a study of CD8 T cells in ankylosing spondylitis. TCRdb called the 5' RACE reads again in MiXCR, with one record for every CDR3 protein. The sample yields about 200,000 distinct CDR3 sequences, roughly 13% seen once. The source material was blood, either unsorted or a sorted T cell fraction (not recorded which). The source of these receptors is a male donor with ankylosing spondylitis or in good health (not recorded which). The CDR3 runs from the conserved cysteine through the conserved F or W. Fields, in order: V gene, D gene, CDR3 length, clone size, J gene, CDR3 protein, CDR3 DNA. The D gene is left open where the match is weak. The size entry is marked missing in some rows and otherwise reads once, few, many or a size class.

TRBV5-5,-,13,-,TRBJ2-5,CASTPSVGETQYF,TGTGCCAGCACCCCTAGCGTAGGAGAGACCCAGTACTTC
TRBV11-2,-,17,few,TRBJ2-7,CASSLGALVSPGDEQYF,TGTGCCAGCAGCTTAGGCGCCTTGGTAAGTCCCGGCGACGAGCAGTACTTC
TRBV5-5,TRBD1,16,few,TRBJ2-7,CASSSTTGTANYEQYF,TGTGCCAGCAGCTCCACTACCGGGACAGCCAACTACGAGCAGTACTTC
TRBV20-1,TRBD1,15,-,TRBJ1-2,CSARSQGEPNYGYTF,TGCAGTGCTAGATCGCAGGGGGAACCTAACTATGGCTACACCTTC
TRBV28,TRBD2,20,few,TRBJ2-2,CASSLSLAGEPAANTGELFF,TGTGCCAGCAGTTTAAGCCTAGCGGGAGAACCTGCCGCGAACACCGGGGAGCTGTTTTTT
TRBV20-1,TRBD1,14,-,TRBJ2-7,CSARLRDRGHEQYF,TGCAGTGCTAGACTCCGGGACAGGGGGCACGAGCAGTACTTC
TRBV21-1,-,17,once,TRBJ1-1,CASSRIRQVSMNTEAFF,TGTGCCAGCAGCAGGATCAGGCAGGTTTCGATGAACACTGAAGCTTTCTTT
TRBV20-1,TRBD2,14,-,TRBJ2-7,CSATPGLAQYEQYF,TGCAGTGCAACCCCGGGACTAGCGCAATACGAGCAGTACTTC
TRBV7-9,-,12,-,TRBJ1-2,CASSHRLDGYTF,TGTGCCAGCAGCCACAGACTTGATGGCTACACCTTC
TRBV5-1,-,14,few,TRBJ2-7,CASSLFDGDYEQYF,TGCGCCAGCAGCTTGTTCGACGGAGACTACGAGCAGTACTTC
TRBV29-1,TRBD2,14,few,TRBJ2-3,CSVQWDSGADTQYF,TGCAGCGTTCAATGGGATAGCGGGGCAGATACGCAGTATTTT
TRBV10-1,TRBD2,15,few,TRBJ2-1,CASSEISGGASEQFF,TGCGCCAGCAGTGAGATTAGCGGGGGGGCTAGTGAGCAGTTCTTC
TRBV12-3/TRBV12-4,-,11,-,TRBJ1-1,CASQGLREAFF,TGTGCCAGCCAGGGACTAAGGGAAGCTTTCTTT
TRBV12-3/TRBV12-4,TRBD2,15,-,TRBJ2-3,CASSPIRGGPDTQYF,TGTGCCAGCAGTCCTATTCGGGGGGGCCCCGATACGCAGTATTTT
TRBV7-9,-,16,-,TRBJ2-7,CASSPEAGALHAEQYF,TGTGCCAGCAGCCCAGAGGCGGGGGCCCTCCATGCCGAGCAGTACTTC
TRBV20-1,TRBD1,12,few,TRBJ2-7,CSVEGARYEQYF,TGCAGTGTCGAGGGGGCGCGGTACGAGCAGTACTTC
TRBV5-6,TRBD1,14,-,TRBJ1-5,CASSLRGPGQPQHF,TGTGCCAGCAGCTTGAGGGGGCCTGGTCAGCCCCAGCATTTT
TRBV25-1,-,15,-,TRBJ2-5,CASSETWGTQETQYF,TGTGCCAGCAGTGAAACGTGGGGAACCCAAGAGACCCAGTACTTC